A single sample is the source of the 18 T cell receptor beta chains below, sequenced in a study of blood T cell repertoires in COVID-19. This table comes from immunoSEQ multiplex PCR, and its TCRdb copy is limited to in-frame clones, with some not included. The sample contains about 120,000 clones, around 80% of which appear only once. The specimen was peripheral blood. The receptors were gathered from a woman between 50 and 59 years old with acute or convalescent COVID-19.

J is TRBJ1-2 and V is TRBV28; weak D call: TRBD1 (5 bases). Per germline, CDR1 MDHEN and CDR2 SYDVKM. Trimming shortened V by 2 bases and J by 2 bases, and 12 bases separated the two germline ends. This CDR3 spans 15 amino acids. As DNA, the CDR3 is TGTGCCAGCAGTTTAAGCAGGGCTATGAACTATGGCTACACCTTC. As protein: CASSLSRAMNYGYTF.

The chain couples TRBV28 to TRBJ1-5; D possibly corresponds to TRBD1 (6 bases). CDR3 length equals 14 residues. V was cut by 6 bases and J by 5 bases, with 14 bases left in between. Germline-derived CDR1 and CDR2 are MDHEN and SYDVKM. The CDR3 DNA sequence: TGTGCCAGCAGAGTTCCGGGGGGGCATCAGCCCCAGCATTTT. Encoded protein: CASRVPGGHQPQHF.

The chain recombines TRBV7-9 with TRBJ2-1, with 9 bases aligning to TRBD2. Unmatched junction bases numbered 14, after V lost 8 bases and J lost 6 bases. In germline, CDR1 is SEHNR, CDR2 FQNEAQ (reference sequence). The CDR3 runs to 16 residues. This chain's CDR3 is CASGLTLAGTSNEQFF. The CDR3 DNA is TGTGCCAGCGGACTTACGCTAGCGGGGACATCCAATGAGCAGTTCTTC.

The CDR3 DNA reads TGCGCCAGCAGCAAAACAGGGGGCGCGGGGAACACTGAAGCTTTCTTT. Protein: CASSKTGGAGNTEAFF. The chain uses TRBV5-1 and TRBJ1-1, with 9 bases that match TRBD1. CDR1 and CDR2 (germline): SGHRS, YFSETQ. V gave up 4 bases and J gave up 1 base; unmatched junction bases: 8. There are 16 residues in the CDR3.

V and J are TRBV27 and TRBJ2-1; 10 bases match TRBD2. Germline-derived CDR1 and CDR2 are MNHEY and SMNVEV (reference sequence). This CDR3 is 17 amino acids long. Trimming removed 1 base from V and 8 bases from J; junction bases left unmatched: 11. The CDR3: CASSLWAQRGGIYEQFF. The CDR3 DNA follows: TGTGCCAGCAGTTTATGGGCTCAGCGGGGGGGCATTTATGAGCAGTTCTTC.

The chain employs TRBV5-1 and TRBJ2-2; 10 bases match TRBD2. With V trimmed by 2 bases and J by 1 base, 2 bases remained unmatched. CDR1 is SGHRS, CDR2 YFSETQ, per germline. The CDR3 loop spans 16 amino acids. CDR3 in DNA: TGCGCCAGCAGCTTAGGGACTAGCGTGAACACCGGGGAGCTGTTTTTT. Protein sequence: CASSLGTSVNTGELFF.

V gene TRBV6-5 combines with J gene TRBJ1-2; no clear D. Trimming removed 7 bases from V and 0 bases from J, with 12 bases in between. The CDR3 extends over 14 amino acids. The V gene's germline CDR1 is MNHEY and CDR2 SVGAGI. The CDR3 DNA is TGTGCCAGCATCCAGGATTTAGCTAACTATGGCTACACCTTC. It specifies CASIQDLANYGYTF.

This rearrangement joins TRBV6-6 to TRBJ1-6; tentatively, D is TRBD1 (6 bases). Germline CDR1 reads MNHNY; CDR2 reads SVGAGI (reference sequence). V gave up 11 bases and J gave up 7 bases, with 9 bases separating them. The CDR3 covers 11 residues. The CDR3 sequence is CASRGNSPLHF. The CDR3 bases are TGTGCCTCCAGGGGCAATTCACCCCTCCACTTT.

V gene TRBV5-5 combines with J gene TRBJ1-5; D gene unclear. In germline, CDR1 is SGHKS, CDR2 YYEKEE (reference sequence). This CDR3 is built from 14 residues. V was trimmed by 1 base and J by 1 base, leaving 6 bases between them. The CDR3 DNA follows: TGTGCCAGCAGCTTGAGTGGCAGCAATCAGCCCCAGCATTTT. It is translated as CASSLSGSNQPQHF.

The V and J genes are TRBV7-9 and TRBJ2-5; 15 bases are a match to TRBD2. The CDR3 loop spans 19 amino acids. From germline, CDR1 is SEHNR and CDR2 FQNEAQ (reference sequence). After removal of 2 bases from V and 5 bases from J, the junction contained 12 bases not matched to a gene. CDR3 in DNA: TGTGCCAGCAGCTTAACGGGGACTAGCGGGGGGATAGTAGTGGAGACCCAGTACTTC. Residues: CASSLTGTSGGIVVETQYF.

The CDR3 nucleotides read TGCGCCAGCAGCTCTAGGGGGGGGTCCTACGAGCAGTACTTC. Its translation: CASSSRGGSYEQYF. The chain is built from TRBV5-1 and TRBJ2-7, with D possibly TRBD2 on 7 matching bases. The CDR3 covers 14 residues. Trimming stripped 3 bases from V and 1 base from J, with 11 bases between. Germline-derived CDR1 and CDR2 are SGHRS and YFSETQ.

The chain has TRBV28 and TRBJ1-5, with a tentative D call TRBD1 (5 bases). Between the trimmed V and J ends, which lost 7 bases and 4 bases, there was a span of 17 bases. CDR1 is MDHEN and CDR2 is SYDVKM in the germline V gene. The CDR3 loop spans 15 amino acids. For the CDR3, the DNA is TGTGCCAGCAAAGAGGCAGGGCTGAGAAATCAGCCCCAGCATTTT. Protein product: CASKEAGLRNQPQHF.

This clone was detected once. The chain joins TRBV6-1 to TRBJ1-5, with 10 bases fitting TRBD1. J lost 5 bases, V lost 0 bases, and 1 base had no gene match. CDR1 is MNHNS, CDR2 SASEGT, per germline. The CDR3 contains 15 residues. The CDR3: CASSEAGQGYQPQHF. The CDR3 bases are TGTGCCAGCAGTGAAGCGGGACAGGGGTATCAGCCCCAGCATTTT.

This clone has just one count. CDR3 residues: CASSIRVSGNTIYF. For the CDR3, the DNA is TGTGCCAGTAGTATTCGAGTTTCTGGAAACACCATATATTTT. The chain couples TRBV19 to TRBJ1-3, with unresolved D. Germline CDR1 reads LNHDA; CDR2 reads SQIVND (reference sequence). CDR3 length: 14 amino acids. V shed 3 bases and J shed 1 base, with 7 bases lying between them.

The chain is built from TRBV6-4 and TRBJ2-2; TRBD2 aligns across 13 bases. The V segment lost 5 bases and the J segment 1 base; nucleotides outside the gene matches: 1. The CDR3 has 16 residues. Germline V gene lookup returns CDR1 MRHNA and CDR2 SNTAGT. CDR3 protein: CASSRLAGGNTGELFF. For the CDR3, the DNA is TGTGCCAGCAGTAGACTAGCGGGAGGGAACACCGGGGAGCTGTTTTTT.

This clone was observed a few times. The V call is TRBV9, the J call TRBJ1-1; maybe TRBD1 (6 bases). The V gene's germline CDR1 is SGDLS and CDR2 YYNGEE. This CDR3 has 14 residues. The V end was cut by 4 bases, the J end by 2 bases, with 12 bases between. CDR3 sequence: CASSFRQDNTEAFF. DNA for the CDR3: TGTGCCAGCAGCTTCCGACAGGATAACACTGAAGCTTTCTTT. Together with reference TRBV9 and TRBJ1-1, the CDR3 gives the full variable domain: DSGVTQTPKHLITATGQRVTLRCSPRSGDLSVYWYQQSLDQGLQFLIQYYNGEERAKGNILERFSAQQFPDLHSELNLSSLELGDSALYFCASSFRQDNTEAFFGQGTRLTVV.

The chain uses TRBV2 and TRBJ2-3, with a weak D call TRBD1 (6 bases). Trimming shortened V by 10 bases and J by 0 bases, and 14 bases separated the two germline ends. The CDR3 runs to 14 residues. Germline-derived CDR1 and CDR2 are SNHLY and FYNNEI. CDR3 DNA: TGTGCCACCCAGGGGCTAGTGAGCACAGATACGCAGTATTTT. It is translated as CATQGLVSTDTQYF.

The chain links TRBV19 to TRBJ1-2; 7 bases align to TRBD1. V was clipped by 7 bases and J by 4 bases; unmatched bases: 15. This CDR3 is 16 amino acids long. Germline CDR1 is LNHDA and CDR2 is SQIVND (reference sequence). CDR3: CASNPTGTWESYGYTF. Here the CDR3 DNA reads TGTGCCAGTAACCCGACAGGGACTTGGGAGAGCTATGGCTACACCTTC.